The T cell receptor (beta chain) under discussion was sequenced for a study of T cell responses to AZD1222 COVID-19 vaccine. Overall study findings and caveats: Nearly half of spike-specific TCRs reportedly target variant regions that are unmutated in the B.1.351 and B.1.1.7 variants.

Produced via immunoSEQ multiplex PCR; TCRdb's table is partial and in-frame only. The top ten clones hold 16% of a sample with around 100,000 clones, roughly 87% of them seen once. The CDR3 runs 15 residues. V was pared by 7 bases and J by 4 bases, with 7 bases of the junction left unmatched. Germline-derived CDR1 and CDR2 are KGHSH and LQKENI. Remarks on this clone: Its antigen is still unknown.

The V and J genes are TRBV18 and TRBJ1-2; 12 bases match TRBD1. The TCR originated in an adult in good health. The sample was peripheral blood, taken on day 0 of AZD1222 vaccination. The CDR3 reads CASLVGQGATYGYTF. The CDR3 nucleotides are TGTGCCAGCTTGGTGGGACAGGGGGCGACCTATGGCTACACCTTC. The whole variable domain, filled in from reference TRBV18 and TRBJ1-2, reads NAGVMQNPRHLVRRRGQEARLRCSPMKGHSHVYWYRQLPEEGLKFMVYLQKENIIDESGMPKERFSAEFPKEGPSILRIQQVVRGDSAAYFCASLVGQGATYGYTFGSGTRLTVV.